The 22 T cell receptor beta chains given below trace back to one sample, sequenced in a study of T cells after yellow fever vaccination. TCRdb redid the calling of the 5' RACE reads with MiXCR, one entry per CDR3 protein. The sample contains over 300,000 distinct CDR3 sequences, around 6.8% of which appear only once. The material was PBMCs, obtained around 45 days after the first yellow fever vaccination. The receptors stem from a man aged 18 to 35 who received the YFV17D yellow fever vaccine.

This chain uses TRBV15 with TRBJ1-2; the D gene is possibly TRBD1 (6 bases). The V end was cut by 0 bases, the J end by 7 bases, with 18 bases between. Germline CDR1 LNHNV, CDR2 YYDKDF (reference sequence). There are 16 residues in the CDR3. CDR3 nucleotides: TGTGCCACCAGCAGAGATATTGCCAGGGGAGTGGGTGGCTACACCTTC. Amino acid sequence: CATSRDIARGVGGYTF.

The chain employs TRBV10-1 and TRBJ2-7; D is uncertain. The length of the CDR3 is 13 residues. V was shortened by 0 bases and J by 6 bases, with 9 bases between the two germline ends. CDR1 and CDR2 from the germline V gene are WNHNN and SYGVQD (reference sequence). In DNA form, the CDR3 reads TGCGCCAGCAGTGAGTCGGCAGGTCGCGAGCAGTACTTC. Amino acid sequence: CASSESAGREQYF.

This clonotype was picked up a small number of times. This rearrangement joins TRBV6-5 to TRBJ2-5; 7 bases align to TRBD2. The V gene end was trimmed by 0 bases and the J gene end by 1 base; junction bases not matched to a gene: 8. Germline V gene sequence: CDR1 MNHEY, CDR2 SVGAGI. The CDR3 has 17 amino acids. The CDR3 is CASSYSMGGEGQETQYF. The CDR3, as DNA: TGTGCCAGCAGTTACTCGATGGGAGGGGAAGGCCAAGAGACCCAGTACTTC.

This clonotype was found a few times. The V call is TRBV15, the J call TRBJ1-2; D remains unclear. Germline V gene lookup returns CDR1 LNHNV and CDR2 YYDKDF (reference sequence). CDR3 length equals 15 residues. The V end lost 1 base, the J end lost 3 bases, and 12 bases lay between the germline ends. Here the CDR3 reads CATSRGTLKDYGYTF. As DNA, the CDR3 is TGTGCCACCAGCAGAGGTACCCTAAAGGACTATGGCTACACCTTC.

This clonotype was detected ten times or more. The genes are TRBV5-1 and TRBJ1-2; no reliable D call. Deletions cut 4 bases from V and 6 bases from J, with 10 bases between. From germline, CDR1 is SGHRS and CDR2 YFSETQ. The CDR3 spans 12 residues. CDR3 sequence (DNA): TGCGCCAGCAGCCCAGTAGGGAATGGCTACACCTTC. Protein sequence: CASSPVGNGYTF.

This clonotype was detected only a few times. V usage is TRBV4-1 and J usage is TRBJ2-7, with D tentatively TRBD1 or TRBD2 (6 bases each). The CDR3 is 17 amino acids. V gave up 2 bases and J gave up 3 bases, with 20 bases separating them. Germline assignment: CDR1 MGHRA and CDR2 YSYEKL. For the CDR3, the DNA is TGCGCCAGCAGCCAACTAGGGACTCCGACAGGCCTCTACGAGCAGTACTTC. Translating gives CASSQLGTPTGLYEQYF.

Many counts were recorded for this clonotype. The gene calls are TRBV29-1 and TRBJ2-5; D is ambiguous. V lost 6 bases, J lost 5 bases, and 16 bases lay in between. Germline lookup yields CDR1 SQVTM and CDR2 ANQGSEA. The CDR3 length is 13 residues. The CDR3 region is CSVVRGVGETQYF. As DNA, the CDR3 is TGCAGCGTAGTCCGCGGAGTGGGGGAGACCCAGTACTTC.

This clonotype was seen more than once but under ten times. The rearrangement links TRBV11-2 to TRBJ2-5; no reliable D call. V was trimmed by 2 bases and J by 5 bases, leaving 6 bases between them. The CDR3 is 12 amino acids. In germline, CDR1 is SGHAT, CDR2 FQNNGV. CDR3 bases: TGTGCCAGCAGCTTACAACGGGAGACCCAGTACTTC. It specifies CASSLQRETQYF.

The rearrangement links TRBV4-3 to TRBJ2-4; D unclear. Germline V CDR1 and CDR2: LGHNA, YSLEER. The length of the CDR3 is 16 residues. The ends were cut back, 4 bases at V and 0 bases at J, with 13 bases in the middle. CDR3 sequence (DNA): TGCGCCAGCAGCCGAAGTCATCAGAGAGCCAAAAACATTCAGTACTTC. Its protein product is CASSRSHQRAKNIQYF.

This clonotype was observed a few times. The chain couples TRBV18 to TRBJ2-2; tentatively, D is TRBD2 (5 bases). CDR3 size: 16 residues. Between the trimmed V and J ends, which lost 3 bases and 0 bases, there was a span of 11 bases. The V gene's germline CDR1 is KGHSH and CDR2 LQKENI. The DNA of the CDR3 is TGTGCCAGCTCACCGGCGGGTCAGGCGAACACCGGGGAGCTGTTTTTT. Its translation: CASSPAGQANTGELFF.

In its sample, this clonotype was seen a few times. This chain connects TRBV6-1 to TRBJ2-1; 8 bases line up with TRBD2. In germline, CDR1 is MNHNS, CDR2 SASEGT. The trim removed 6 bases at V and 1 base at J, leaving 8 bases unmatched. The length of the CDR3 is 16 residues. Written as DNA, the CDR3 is TGTGCCAGCAGCGTCCCTGGCGGGGGGTCCTACAATGAGCAGTTCTTC. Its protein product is CASSVPGGGSYNEQFF.

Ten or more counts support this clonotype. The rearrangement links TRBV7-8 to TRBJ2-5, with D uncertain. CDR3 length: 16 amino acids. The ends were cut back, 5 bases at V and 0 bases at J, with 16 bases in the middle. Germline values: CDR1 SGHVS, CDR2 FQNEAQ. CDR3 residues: CASSPSRERYQETQYF. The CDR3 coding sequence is TGTGCCAGCAGCCCCAGTCGAGAAAGGTACCAAGAGACCCAGTACTTC.

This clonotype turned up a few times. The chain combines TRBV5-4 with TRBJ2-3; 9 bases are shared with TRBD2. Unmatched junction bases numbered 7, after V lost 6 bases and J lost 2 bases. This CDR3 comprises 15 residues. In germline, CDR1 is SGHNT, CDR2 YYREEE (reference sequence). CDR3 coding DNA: TGTGCCAGCAACACCGGGACTAGCTACACAGATACGCAGTATTTT. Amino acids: CASNTGTSYTDTQYF.

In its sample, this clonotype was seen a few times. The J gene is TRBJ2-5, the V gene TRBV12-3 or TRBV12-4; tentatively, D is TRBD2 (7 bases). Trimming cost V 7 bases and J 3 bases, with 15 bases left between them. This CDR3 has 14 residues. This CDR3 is CASTSWGGEETQYF. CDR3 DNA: TGTGCCAGCACCTCCTGGGGGGGCGAAGAGACCCAGTACTTC.

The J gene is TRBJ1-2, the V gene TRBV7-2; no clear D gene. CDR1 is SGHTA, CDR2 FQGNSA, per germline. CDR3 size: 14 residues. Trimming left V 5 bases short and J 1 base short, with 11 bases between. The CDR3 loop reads CASSDYLDNYGYTF. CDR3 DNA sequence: TGTGCCAGCAGCGACTACCTAGATAACTATGGCTACACCTTC.

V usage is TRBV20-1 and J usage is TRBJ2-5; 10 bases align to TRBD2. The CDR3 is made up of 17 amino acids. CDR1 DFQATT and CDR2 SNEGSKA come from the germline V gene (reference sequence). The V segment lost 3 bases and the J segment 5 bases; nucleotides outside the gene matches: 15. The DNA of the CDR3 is TGCAGTGCTAGGCGGGCACTAGCGGGGAGTCGTTCTGAGACCCAGTACTTC. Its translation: CSARRALAGSRSETQYF.

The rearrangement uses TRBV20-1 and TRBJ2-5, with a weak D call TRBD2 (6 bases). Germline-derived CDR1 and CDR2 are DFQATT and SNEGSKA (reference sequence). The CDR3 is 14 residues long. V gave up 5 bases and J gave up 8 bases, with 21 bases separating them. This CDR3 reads CSAGPLLVGGTQYF. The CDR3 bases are TGCAGTGCTGGGCCCTTATTAGTGGGGGGAACCCAGTACTTC.

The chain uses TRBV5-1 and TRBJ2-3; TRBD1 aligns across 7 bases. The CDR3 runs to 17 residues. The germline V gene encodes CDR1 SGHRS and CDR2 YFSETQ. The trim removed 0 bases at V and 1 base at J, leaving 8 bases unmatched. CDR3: CASSLVLFGTGTDTQYF. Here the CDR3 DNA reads TGCGCCAGCAGCTTGGTTTTGTTTGGGACAGGCACAGATACGCAGTATTTT.

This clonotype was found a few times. Written as DNA, the CDR3 is TGTGCCAGCAGCCAAGCCTCCTCCCTCCAGCATTTT. Translating it yields CASSQASSLQHF. This rearrangement joins TRBV3-1 to TRBJ1-5; D not resolved. The germline gives CDR1 LGHDT, CDR2 YNNKEL (reference sequence). The CDR3 loop spans 12 amino acids. The ends were cut back, 1 base at V and 12 bases at J, with 10 bases in the middle. The full variable domain, its missing parts supplied by reference TRBV3-1 and TRBJ1-5, is DTAVSQTPKYLVTQMGNDKSIKCEQNLGHDTMYWYKQDSKKFLKIMFSYNNKELIINETVPNRFSPKSPDKAHLNLHINSLELGDSAVYFCASSQASSLQHFGDGTRLSIL.

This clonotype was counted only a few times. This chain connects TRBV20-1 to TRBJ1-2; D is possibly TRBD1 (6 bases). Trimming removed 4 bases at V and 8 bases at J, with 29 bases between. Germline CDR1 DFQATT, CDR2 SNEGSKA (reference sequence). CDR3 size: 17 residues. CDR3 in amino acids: CSATHTPQGSFSIGYTF. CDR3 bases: TGCAGTGCTACCCATACCCCCCAGGGGTCCTTCAGTATCGGCTACACCTTC.

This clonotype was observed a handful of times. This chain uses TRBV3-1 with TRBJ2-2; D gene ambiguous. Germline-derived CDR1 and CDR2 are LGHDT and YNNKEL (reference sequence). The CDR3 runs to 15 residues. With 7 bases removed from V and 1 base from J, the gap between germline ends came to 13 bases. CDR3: CASTPRTVNTGELFF. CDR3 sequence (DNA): TGTGCCAGCACCCCAAGGACGGTGAACACCGGGGAGCTGTTTTTT.

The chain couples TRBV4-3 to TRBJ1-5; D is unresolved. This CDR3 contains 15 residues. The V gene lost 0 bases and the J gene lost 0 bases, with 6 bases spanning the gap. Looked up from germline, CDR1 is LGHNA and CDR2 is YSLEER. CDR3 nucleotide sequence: TGCGCCAGCAGCCAAGACAGGCATAGCAATCAGCCCCAGCATTTT. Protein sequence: CASSQDRHSNQPQHF.